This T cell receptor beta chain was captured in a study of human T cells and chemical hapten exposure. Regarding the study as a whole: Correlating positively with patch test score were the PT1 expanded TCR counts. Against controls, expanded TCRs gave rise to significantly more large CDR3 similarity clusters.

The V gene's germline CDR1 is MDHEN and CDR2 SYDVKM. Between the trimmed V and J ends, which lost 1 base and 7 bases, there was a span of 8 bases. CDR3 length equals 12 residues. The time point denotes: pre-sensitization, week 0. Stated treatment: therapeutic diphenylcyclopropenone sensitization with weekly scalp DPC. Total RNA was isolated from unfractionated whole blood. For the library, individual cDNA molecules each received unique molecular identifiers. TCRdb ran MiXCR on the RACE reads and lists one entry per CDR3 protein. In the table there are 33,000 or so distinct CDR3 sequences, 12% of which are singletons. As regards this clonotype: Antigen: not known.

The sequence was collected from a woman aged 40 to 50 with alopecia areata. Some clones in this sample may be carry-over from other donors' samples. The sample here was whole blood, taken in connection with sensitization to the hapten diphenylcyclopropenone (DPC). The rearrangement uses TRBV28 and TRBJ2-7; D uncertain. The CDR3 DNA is TGTGCCAGCAGTTTATACGGTGTAGAGCAGTACTTC. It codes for CASSLYGVEQYF.